These 30 T cell receptor beta chains share one sample of origin, sequenced in a study of blood T cell repertoires in COVID-19. Measured with immunoSEQ multiplex PCR; TCRdb has only the in-frame clones, and not every one. Of roughly 200,000 clones in the sample, about 85% are singletons; the top ten hold under 2%. What was sequenced was peripheral blood. The receptors come from a man in his sixties or seventies with acute or convalescent COVID-19.

This chain links TRBV6-2 or TRBV6-3 with TRBJ2-5; D remains unclear. Germline values: CDR1 MNHEY, CDR2 SVGEGT. V lost 4 bases and J lost 3, with 3 bases in between. This CDR3 region has 11 residues. The CDR3 DNA follows: TGTGCCAGCAGTTCAAAAGAGACCCAGTACTTC. Translation gives CASSSKETQYF.

The chain carries TRBV6-2 or TRBV6-3 and TRBJ2-7; D is uncertain. Germline lookup yields CDR1 MNHEY and CDR2 SVGEGT. The CDR3 is 13 residues long. Trimming took 2 bases from V and 3 from J, leaving 8 bases between them. The CDR3 region is CASSYLADYEQYF. DNA for the CDR3: TGTGCCAGCAGTTACCTTGCGGACTACGAGCAGTACTTC.

This sequence joins TRBV5-6 and TRBJ2-5; tentative D call: TRBD1 (5 bases). V lost 1 base to trimming and J lost 3 bases, with 22 bases between them. This CDR3 is 18 amino acids long. The germline V gene encodes CDR1 SGHDT and CDR2 YYEEEE. The CDR3 reads CASSLRGVGPSVKETQYF. The CDR3 nucleotides are TGTGCCAGCAGCTTGAGGGGTGTAGGACCTAGTGTAAAAGAGACCCAGTACTTC.

This clone was seen a single time. V usage is TRBV5-1 and J usage is TRBJ1-1; D is unresolved. V was clipped by 0 bases and J by 1 base, with 10 bases between them. CDR1 is SGHRS, CDR2 YFSETQ, per germline. CDR3 length equals 15 residues. The CDR3 region has the DNA TGCGCCAGCAGCTTGGGCGGCCAGAAGAACACTGAAGCTTTCTTT. Amino acids: CASSLGGQKNTEAFF. Full variable domain (outside the CDR3, taken from reference TRBV5-1 and TRBJ1-1): KAGVTQTPRYLIKTRGQQVTLSCSPISGHRSVSWYQQTPGQGLQFLFEYFSETQRNKGNFPGRFSGRQFSNSRSEMNVSTLELGDSALYLCASSLGGQKNTEAFFGQGTRLTVV.

This clone has just one count. V is TRBV9 and J is TRBJ2-7, with 10 bases identical to TRBD2. The germline CDR1 and CDR2 sequences are SGDLS and YYNGEE. This CDR3 spans 17 amino acids. The V and J ends lost 2 bases and 5 bases, in that order; junction bases with no gene match: 13. The CDR3 DNA follows: TGTGCCAGCAGCGTTTCAGCCGGGGCTAGCGGGAGCAACGAGCAGTACTTC. It yields the protein CASSVSAGASGSNEQYF.

The chain employs TRBV3-1 (or the pseudogene TRBV3-2) and TRBJ2-2, with 7 bases aligning to TRBD1. The CDR3 is made up of 14 amino acids. Looked up from germline, CDR1 is LGHDT and CDR2 is YNNKEL (reference sequence). Trimming cost V 8 bases and J 4 bases; bases outside gene matches: 7. The CDR3 loop is CASRGQLLTGELFF. The CDR3 DNA sequence: TGTGCCAGCCGGGGACAGCTTCTCACCGGGGAGCTGTTTTTT.

The chain combines TRBV7-2 with TRBJ2-7; 9 nucleotides line up with TRBD2. Germline V gene lookup returns CDR1 SGHTA and CDR2 FQGNSA. V was pared by 4 bases and J by 5 bases, with 12 bases of the junction left unmatched. The CDR3 is made up of 16 amino acids. CDR3 DNA: TGTGCCAGCAGCTCGTCCGCACTAGCGGGTTTCCACGAGCAGTACTTC. This encodes CASSSSALAGFHEQYF.

The chain combines TRBV11-1 with TRBJ2-1, with 7 bases fitting TRBD2. The CDR3 runs 16 residues. Germline loops: CDR1 SGHAT, CDR2 FQDESV (reference sequence). Losses at the gene ends were 5 bases for V and 4 bases for J; bases not matched to a gene: 11. This CDR3 is CASSPLSSGAYNEQFF. The CDR3 region has the DNA TGTGCCAGCAGCCCACTTTCTAGCGGAGCATACAATGAGCAGTTCTTC.

The chain joins TRBV4-1 to TRBJ2-7, with D maybe TRBD2 (6 bases). The CDR3 length is 15 residues. The V end lost 3 bases, the J end lost 0 bases, and 12 bases lay between the germline ends. The V gene's germline CDR1 is MGHRA and CDR2 YSYEKL. The CDR3 region is CASSQAGLNSYEQYF. CDR3 bases: TGCGCCAGCAGCCAGGCTGGACTAAACTCCTACGAGCAGTACTTC.

The genes are TRBV27 and TRBJ1-2; D is unclear. V was pared by 2 bases and J by 3 bases, with 13 bases between. Germline CDR1 and CDR2: MNHEY and SMNVEV (reference sequence). There are 15 residues in the CDR3. CDR3 sequence (DNA): TGTGCCAGCAGTTTACCTACATCCGGGGACTATGGCTACACCTTC. Translating it yields CASSLPTSGDYGYTF.

The rearrangement uses TRBV5-1 and TRBJ2-3; 9 nucleotides line up with TRBD1. V was clipped by 0 bases and J by 3 bases; unmatched bases: 5. The germline CDR1 and CDR2 sequences are SGHRS and YFSETQ. The CDR3 totals 16 residues. The CDR3 region is CASSLVKTGGTDTQYF. The CDR3 DNA sequence: TGCGCCAGCAGCTTGGTGAAGACAGGGGGGACAGATACGCAGTATTTT.

V gene TRBV12-5 combines with J gene TRBJ1-1; D uncertain. Germline CDR1 LGHNT, CDR2 FRNRAP. CDR3 length: 15 amino acids. V lost 1 base, J lost 5 bases, and 14 bases lay in between. DNA for the CDR3: TGTGCTAGTGGTTTGGACCGGGGTGGGTGGACTGAAGCTTTCTTT. Translated: CASGLDRGGWTEAFF.

The chain employs TRBV28 and TRBJ1-5; 10 positions agree with TRBD1. CDR3 size: 16 residues. The germline V gene encodes CDR1 MDHEN and CDR2 SYDVKM. The junction had 6 bases not matched to a gene; V was cut back by 4 bases and J by 3 bases. The CDR3 coding sequence is TGTGCCAGCAGTTCCCCGGACAGGGGGGTCAATCAGCCCCAGCATTTT. This translates into CASSSPDRGVNQPQHF.

V is TRBV10-3 and J is TRBJ1-1, with 8 bases identical to TRBD1. The CDR3 covers 14 residues. J lost 2 bases, V lost 6 bases, and 5 bases had no gene match. Germline V gene data show CDR1 as ENHRY and CDR2 as SYGVKD. The DNA of the CDR3 is TGTGCCATCAGGGACAGGGAGGGAAACACTGAAGCTTTCTTT. Protein sequence: CAIRDREGNTEAFF.

The chain employs TRBV6-5 and TRBJ2-7, with 7 bases fitting TRBD2. V shed 4 bases and J 0 bases; nucleotides not matched to a gene: 6. The germline CDR1 and CDR2 sequences are MNHEY and SVGAGI. The CDR3 extends over 15 amino acids. CDR3 amino acids: CASSSSGKSSYEQYF. Written as DNA, the CDR3 is TGTGCCAGCAGTTCTAGCGGTAAAAGCTCCTACGAGCAGTACTTC.

The chain recombines TRBV19 with TRBJ1-1, with TRBD1 matching over 9 bases. With V trimmed by 6 bases and J by 1 base, 9 bases remained unmatched. CDR3 size: 16 residues. CDR1 is LNHDA, CDR2 SQIVND, per germline (reference sequence). In DNA, the CDR3 is TGTGCCAGTAGCTTCCCTCCGGGACAGGGGAACACTGAAGCTTTCTTT. Amino acids: CASSFPPGQGNTEAFF.

This rearrangement joins TRBV4-1 to TRBJ1-1; no firm D call. The V gene's germline CDR1 is MGHRA and CDR2 YSYEKL. The CDR3 has 16 residues. The ends were cut back, 2 bases at V and 0 bases at J, with 13 bases in the middle. CDR3 DNA: TGCGCCAGCAGCCAAAGCCAACCAACTGTGAACACTGAAGCTTTCTTT. It specifies CASSQSQPTVNTEAFF.

Worth noting for this clone: This specimen includes other DNA sequences encoding the same CDR3. The rearrangement uses TRBV7-9 and TRBJ1-4; possible D gene TRBD1, 5 bases. The CDR3 extends over 14 amino acids. The germline V gene encodes CDR1 SEHNR and CDR2 FQNEAQ (reference sequence). V lost 3 bases to trimming and J lost 7 bases, with 12 bases between them. The CDR3 DNA reads TGTGCCAGCAGCTTCGGGCAGGGTGGTGAAAAACTGTTTTTT. Encoded protein: CASSFGQGGEKLFF. Full variable domain (missing parts from reference TRBV7-9 and TRBJ1-4): DTGVSQNPRHKITKRGQNVTFRCDPISEHNRLYWYRQTLGQGPEFLTYFQNEAQLEKSRLLSDRFSAERPKGSFSTLEIQRTEQGDSAMYLCASSFGQGGEKLFFGSGTQLSVL.

For the CDR3, the DNA is TGTGCCAGTAGTATTTCTTGGGACAGGGGCACAGATACGCAGTATTTT. This codes for CASSISWDRGTDTQYF. V usage is TRBV19 and J usage is TRBJ2-3; TRBD1 aligns across 9 bases. The J segment lost 1 base and the V segment lost 3 bases, leaving 5 bases of the junction unmatched. From germline, CDR1 is LNHDA and CDR2 SQIVND (reference sequence). The CDR3 is 16 amino acids. Combining the CDR3 with reference TRBV19 and TRBJ2-3 gives the whole variable domain DGGITQSPKYLFRKEGQNVTLSCEQNLNHDAMYWYRQDPGQGLRLIYYSQIVNDFQKGDIAEGYSVSREKKESFPLTVTSAQKNPTAFYLCASSISWDRGTDTQYFGPGTRLTVL.

This chain links TRBV5-1 with TRBJ2-1, with D uncertain. This CDR3 region has 15 residues. CDR1 is SGHRS, CDR2 YFSETQ, per germline. Trimming shortened V by 2 bases and J by 4 bases, and 13 bases separated the two germline ends. CDR3 sequence: CASSFAIVSYNEQFF. Here the CDR3 DNA reads TGCGCCAGCAGCTTTGCGATTGTGTCATACAATGAGCAGTTCTTC.

This clone has only one observation. The chain combines TRBV3-1 (or the pseudogene TRBV3-2) with TRBJ2-1; tentatively, D is TRBD2 (5 bases). The CDR3 is 15 amino acids. Germline assignment: CDR1 LGHDT and CDR2 YNNKEL (reference sequence). V lost 1 base and J 3 bases, leaving 10 bases between the germline ends. This CDR3 reads CASSQARELYNEQFF. The CDR3 DNA reads as TGTGCCAGCAGCCAAGCACGGGAACTCTACAATGAGCAGTTCTTC.

The chain joins TRBV27 to TRBJ2-7; possibly TRBD1 for D (6 bases). Between the trimmed V and J ends, which lost 2 bases and 4 bases, there was a span of 18 bases. This CDR3 has 16 residues. Germline V gives CDR1 MNHEY, CDR2 SMNVEV (reference sequence). Written as DNA, the CDR3 is TGTGCCAGCAGTTTAGGTCAGGGGTCCTCAAGTTACGAGCAGTACTTC. This codes for CASSLGQGSSSYEQYF.

The V gene is TRBV7-6, the J gene TRBJ1-5; a weak D match, TRBD1 (6 bases). V was cut by 5 bases and J by 7 bases, with 18 bases left in between. The germline V gene encodes CDR1 SGHVS and CDR2 FNYEAQ. This CDR3 is built from 15 residues. CDR3 bases: TGTGCCAGCAGCCCCACCCAGGGGAGATCCCAGCCCCAGCATTTT. This sequence encodes CASSPTQGRSQPQHF.

This rearrangement joins TRBV19 to TRBJ2-2; 8 nucleotides align to TRBD1. Germline V CDR1 and CDR2: LNHDA, SQIVND (reference sequence). With V trimmed by 6 bases and J by 4 bases, 7 bases remained unmatched. The CDR3 is 15 amino acids. CDR3 region: CASRPSGGTTGELFF. CDR3 DNA: TGTGCCAGTAGGCCCTCAGGGGGCACCACCGGGGAGCTGTTTTTT.

The chain couples TRBV3-1 (or the pseudogene TRBV3-2) to TRBJ1-2; a possible D gene is TRBD1 (6 bases). Trimming took off 1 base at V and 5 bases at J, with 11 bases between the two ends. Germline lookup yields CDR1 LGHDT and CDR2 YNNKEL (reference sequence). The CDR3 runs to 14 residues. The CDR3 here is CASSQAETGYGYTF. CDR3 bases: TGTGCCAGCAGCCAAGCCGAGACAGGTTATGGCTACACCTTC.

The chain combines TRBV5-1 with TRBJ2-5; the match to TRBD2 covers 9 bases. From germline, CDR1 is SGHRS and CDR2 YFSETQ. The CDR3 length is 15 residues. V dropped 4 bases and J dropped 3; count of bases not matched to a gene: 7. The CDR3 DNA reads TGCGCCAGCAGCGGGCGGGAGGGAATTAAAGAGACCCAGTACTTC. Amino acid sequence: CASSGREGIKETQYF. Drawing the rest from reference TRBV5-1 and TRBJ2-5, the complete variable domain is KAGVTQTPRYLIKTRGQQVTLSCSPISGHRSVSWYQQTPGQGLQFLFEYFSETQRNKGNFPGRFSGRQFSNSRSEMNVSTLELGDSALYLCASSGREGIKETQYFGPGTRLLVL.

For this clone: The same CDR3 is also encoded by other DNA sequences in this sample. The chain couples TRBV4-2 to TRBJ2-7, with D perhaps matching TRBD1 (5 bases). Trimming removed 1 base from V and 3 bases from J, with 10 bases in between. This CDR3 has 14 amino acids. The germline V gene has CDR1 LGHNA and CDR2 YNFKEQ. The CDR3 here is CASSQGLGDYEQYF. The CDR3 bases are TGTGCCAGCAGCCAAGGTTTAGGGGACTACGAGCAGTACTTC.

This chain links TRBV2 with TRBJ2-2, with TRBD1 identical over 7 bases. Germline V CDR1 and CDR2: SNHLY, FYNNEI. This CDR3 is 14 amino acids long. Losses at the gene ends were 6 bases for V and 0 bases for J; bases not matched to a gene: 1. CDR3 bases: TGTGCCAGCAGGACAGGGCCGAACACCGGGGAGCTGTTTTTT. Its protein is CASRTGPNTGELFF.

The chain has TRBV10-3 and TRBJ1-1; perhaps TRBD1 as D (5 bases). This CDR3 contains 13 residues. Looked up from germline, CDR1 is ENHRY and CDR2 is SYGVKD. The V end lost 6 bases, the J end lost 0 bases, and 8 bases lay between the germline ends. CDR3 sequence: CAIRTQVNTEAFF. The DNA of the CDR3 is TGTGCCATCAGAACACAGGTGAACACTGAAGCTTTCTTT.

This clone was seen once. The chain recombines TRBV2 with TRBJ2-5; D may be TRBD1 (6 bases). Germline-derived CDR1 and CDR2 are SNHLY and FYNNEI. This CDR3 comprises 13 residues. Trimming cost V 4 bases and J 4 bases, with 10 bases left between them. CDR3 in amino acids: CASSVDRRETQYF. The CDR3 DNA reads as TGTGCCAGCAGTGTAGACAGGAGAGAGACCCAGTACTTC.